This is a list of T cell receptor beta chains from one sample in a study of blood T cell repertoires in COVID-19. The repertoire was sequenced with immunoSEQ multiplex PCR; TCRdb's copy has only in-frame clones and lacks some. The data contain approximately 60,000 clones, 79% of them seen just once; the ten biggest clones take up approximately 3%. The sequencing input was peripheral blood. The origin of the receptors is a man aged 55-75 years with acute or convalescent COVID-19. The CDR3 runs from the conserved cysteine through the conserved F or W. The D gene is left open where the match is weak. Clone size is shown for a subset of rows, as once, few, many or a class of expanded clone.

>TRBV19|TRBJ2-7|-|-
TGTGCCAGTGCCAGGGGAGCCCCATCCTACGAGCAGTACTTC
CASARGAPSYEQYF
>TRBV29-1|TRBJ2-3|TRBD2|-
TGCAACCAACTAGCGGGGGGCTCTGAGGGAGCACAGGGTACGCAGTATTTT
CNQLAGGSEGAQGTQYF
>TRBV7-7|TRBJ2-1|TRBD2|-
TGTGCTAGCAGCCCGGGACTAGCGGTCTACAATGAGCAGTTCTTC
CASSPGLAVYNEQFF
>TRBV30|TRBJ1-6|TRBD1|once
TGTGCCTGGATGACAGGGGATAATTCACCCCTCCACTTT
CAWMTGDNSPLHF
>TRBV7-2|TRBJ1-1|TRBD1|once
TGTGCCAGCAGCTTAACTACAGGGGCTGAAGCTTTCTTT
CASSLTTGAEAFF
>TRBV24-1|TRBJ2-5|-|-
TGTGCCACCAGTGATCCGAATCATAATGCCCCCGGGGAGACCCAGTACTTC
CATSDPNHNAPGETQYF
>TRBV5-1|TRBJ1-1|TRBD1|-
TGCGCCAGCAGCGAGTCGGGACAGCTGAACACTGAAGCTTTCTTT
CASSESGQLNTEAFF
>TRBV5-1|TRBJ1-5|TRBD1|-
TGCGCCAGCAGCCATCTGACAGGGGAGAATGGGAATCAGCCCCAGCATTTT
CASSHLTGENGNQPQHF
>TRBV11-2|TRBJ1-2|TRBD1|-
TGTGCCAGCAGCGACGACAGGGGAAGGTATGGCTACACCTTC
CASSDDRGRYGYTF
>TRBV2|TRBJ2-4|-|-
TGTGCCAGCAGTCCGGAAAACATTCAGTACTTC
CASSPENIQYF
>TRBV7-2|TRBJ2-3|TRBD2|-
TGTGCCAGCAGCTTAGCGGAGGCGGGGGGGCGCGCAGATACGCAGTATTTT
CASSLAEAGGRADTQYF
>TRBV25-1|TRBJ2-5|TRBD2|-
TGTGCCAGCAGTGCGACTAGCGGGGTAAAAGAGACCCAGTACTTC
CASSATSGVKETQYF
>TRBV18|TRBJ2-7|-|few
TGTGCCACGCAAGTGGCTCCCGCCTACGAGCAGTACTTC
CATQVAPAYEQYF
>TRBV7-8|TRBJ1-1|-|few
TGTGCCAGCAGCACGTCCCGGTCTGGAGCTTTCTTT
CASSTSRSGAFF
>TRBV4-1|TRBJ2-1|TRBD2|-
TGCGCCAGCAGCCAATTAAGCGGGGAATACAATGAGCAGTTCTTC
CASSQLSGEYNEQFF
>TRBV9|TRBJ1-2|TRBD1|-
TGTGCCAGCAGCGCTACAGGGGTCTTATCTAACTATGGCTACACCTTC
CASSATGVLSNYGYTF